This T cell receptor (beta chain) was obtained from a study of regulatory and conventional T cells in RAG deficiency. Study-level results: Omenn syndrome and CID/AS patients had around 100-fold fewer unique Treg TCR beta sequences, versus approximately 10-fold elsewhere. Control T-cell subsets had markedly higher Shannon entropy and lower Simpson indices than RAG-deficient patients. In Omenn syndrome, Treg and Tconv repertoires overlapped >85%. Omenn CD25-high CD127-low cells may be activated cells, not true Tregs.

Trimming took 0 bases from V and 0 from J, leaving 4 bases between them. Germline-derived CDR1 and CDR2 are SGHRS and YFSETQ. The CDR3 runs 13 residues. Measured with immunoSEQ multiplex PCR; TCRdb has only the in-frame clones, and not every one. This table has about 30,000 clones, over 90% appearing once. Concerning this clone itself: Its antigen is still unknown.

Conventional CD4+ T cells were sorted from blood as CD25-low CD127-high cells. This same sample was also part of a study on regulatory T cells. Per that study: The primer mix had 52 TRBV and 13 TRBJ primers.

The chain has TRBV5-1 and TRBJ2-7; D call uncertain. Sequenced input: CD25- CD4+ T cells sorted from blood. The TCR comes from a human donor in good health. The CDR3 nucleotides read TGCGCCAGCAGCTTGGCTGTCTCCTACGAGCAGTACTTC. Translation gives CASSLAVSYEQYF. Together with reference TRBV5-1 and TRBJ2-7, the CDR3 gives the full variable domain: KAGVTQTPRYLIKTRGQQVTLSCSPISGHRSVSWYQQTPGQGLQFLFEYFSETQRNKGNFPGRFSGRQFSNSRSEMNVSTLELGDSALYLCASSLAVSYEQYFGPGTRLTVT.